The rows below give T cell receptor beta chains drawn from one sample of a study of T-cell reconstitution after alpha-beta-depleted transplantation in children. TCRdb redid the calling of the PCR reads with MiXCR, one entry per CDR3 protein. This repertoire shows some 200,000 distinct CDR3 sequences, 14% to 15% found once; its top ten account for roughly 13%. Specimen: PBMCs from the stem cell graft donor, collected from the stem cell graft. The receptors here all came from a human donor who donated a stem cell graft to a child with acute lymphoblastic leukemia. The CDR3 runs from the conserved cysteine through the conserved F or W. D genes are given only for firm matches. Clone size is shown for a subset of rows, as once, few, many or a class of expanded clone.

>-|15|TRBJ2-7|TRBV18|-
CASSPPGGAIYEQYF
TGTGCCAGCTCACCACCGGGGGGGGCGATCTACGAGCAGTACTTC
>-|15|TRBJ2-1|TRBV20-1|TRBD2
CSARGLAGESGEQFF
TGCAGTGCCCGGGGACTAGCGGGAGAGTCGGGTGAGCAGTTCTTC
>-|15|TRBJ1-3|TRBV20-1|-
CSAPGFGQLGNTIYF
TGCAGTGCTCCTGGGTTTGGACAGCTTGGAAACACCATATATTTT
>many|12|TRBJ1-1|TRBV5-1|TRBD1
CASSLPGGEAFF
TGCGCCAGCAGCTTGCCAGGGGGTGAAGCTTTCTTT
>-|18|TRBJ2-3|TRBV5-1|-
CASSLASGGAGSTDTQYF
TGCGCCAGCAGCTTGGCCTCGGGCGGGGCGGGCAGCACAGATACGCAGTATTTT
>many|13|TRBJ2-2|TRBV6-6|TRBD2
CASSAGDTGELFF
TGTGCCAGTTCAGCGGGAGACACCGGGGAGCTGTTTTTT
>many|15|TRBJ2-5|TRBV25-1|TRBD2
CASSDLAGDWETQYF
TGTGCCAGCAGTGACTTAGCGGGAGATTGGGAGACCCAGTACTTC
>-|16|TRBJ2-3|TRBV15|-
CATRSPGSGRTDTQYF
TGTGCCACCAGGTCGCCCGGGAGCGGACGCACAGATACGCAGTATTTT
>many|16|TRBJ2-5|TRBV7-2|-
CASSLWVRANQETQYF
TGTGCCAGCAGCTTATGGGTACGGGCGAACCAAGAGACCCAGTACTTC
>many|13|TRBJ1-1|TRBV12-3/TRBV12-4|-
CASSSIVGAEAFF
TGTGCCAGCAGTTCGATCGTAGGCGCTGAAGCTTTCTTT
>-|17|TRBJ2-2|TRBV20-1|TRBD1
CSARARDRALGTGELFF
TGCAGTGCTAGAGCCCGGGACAGGGCATTGGGGACCGGGGAGCTGTTTTTT
>many|12|TRBJ2-7|TRBV7-8|-
CASSLIGFEQYF
TGTGCCAGCAGCTTAATAGGGTTCGAGCAGTACTTC
>many|13|TRBJ1-1|TRBV12-3/TRBV12-4|TRBD1
CASTRDSSPEAFF
TGTGCCAGCACAAGGGACAGTTCTCCTGAAGCTTTCTTT
>-|17|TRBJ2-1|TRBV7-8|TRBD2
CASSLPQRASGSREQFF
TGTGCCAGCAGCTTACCCCAACGGGCTAGCGGGAGCAGGGAGCAGTTCTTC
>-|18|TRBJ2-7|TRBV6-5|-
CASSYSWGSPRDSYEQYF
TGTGCCAGCAGTTACTCTTGGGGCTCCCCCCGGGACTCCTACGAGCAGTACTTC
>medium-sized|16|TRBJ2-3|TRBV5-1|TRBD1
CASSPTTGGVGDTQYF
TGCGCCAGCAGCCCGACCACAGGGGGCGTCGGAGATACGCAGTATTTT
>many|16|TRBJ2-7|TRBV5-6|TRBD1
CASSLSQQGFSYEQYF
TGTGCCAGCAGCTTGTCTCAACAGGGGTTCTCCTACGAGCAGTACTTC
>many|14|TRBJ1-1|TRBV5-1|-
CASSWWTKNTEAFF
TGCGCCAGCAGCTGGTGGACAAAGAACACTGAAGCTTTCTTT
>many|18|TRBJ2-3|TRBV11-2|TRBD2
CASSLKSLGTSGTDTQYF
TGTGCCAGCAGCTTAAAAAGCTTGGGGACTAGCGGCACAGATACGCAGTATTTT
>many|15|TRBJ1-4|TRBV12-3/TRBV12-4|-
CASAIPGSANEKLFF
TGTGCCAGCGCCATCCCAGGGTCCGCTAATGAAAAACTGTTTTTT
>many|16|TRBJ2-4|TRBV7-8|-
CASSFLLRESKNIQYF
TGTGCCAGCAGCTTCCTACTCCGGGAATCTAAAAACATTCAGTACTTC
>many|21|TRBJ2-4|TRBV20-1|-
CSARDTQGATFDSVAKNIQYF
TGCAGTGCTAGAGATACACAGGGCGCGACTTTCGACTCCGTAGCCAAAAACATTCAGTACTTC
>-|20|TRBJ2-3|TRBV4-2|TRBD2
CASTATVVASGRSGVDTQYF
TGTGCCAGCACGGCGACTGTGGTGGCTAGCGGGCGGAGCGGGGTAGATACGCAGTATTTT
>-|14|TRBJ2-1|TRBV5-1|TRBD2
CASSGTSGGNEQFF
TGCGCCAGCAGCGGTACTAGCGGGGGCAATGAGCAGTTCTTC
>many|15|TRBJ1-3|TRBV11-1|-
CASSVGEYSGNTIYF
TGTGCCAGCAGCGTCGGGGAATACTCTGGAAACACCATATATTTT
>many|16|TRBJ2-7|TRBV30|TRBD2
CAWSPRTSGSIYEQYF
TGTGCCTGGAGTCCTAGGACTAGCGGGAGTATCTACGAGCAGTACTTC
>few|14|TRBJ1-1|TRBV12-3/TRBV12-4|-
CASSIQSLSTEAFF
TGTGCCAGCAGTATACAGAGTTTGAGCACTGAAGCTTTCTTT
>many|14|TRBJ1-4|TRBV7-9|-
CASSLSSVNEKLFF
TGTGCCAGCAGCTTGAGTTCTGTTAATGAAAAACTGTTTTTT
>-|18|TRBJ2-6|TRBV12-3/TRBV12-4|TRBD1
CASSLGTGALSGANGLTF
TGTGCCAGCAGTTTGGGGACAGGGGCCCTCTCTGGGGCCAACGGCCTGACTTTC
>few|17|TRBJ2-7|TRBV19|TRBD1
CARHYCPPGQGYDEQYF
TGTGCCAGACACTATTGCCCACCGGGACAGGGGTACGACGAGCAGTACTTC
>many|15|TRBJ2-3|TRBV5-1|TRBD1
CASSVWTGGLDTQYF
TGCGCCAGCAGTGTTTGGACAGGGGGCCTAGATACGCAGTATTTT
>-|15|TRBJ2-7|TRBV6-5|TRBD1
CASSWLGTGTYEQYF
TGTGCCAGCAGTTGGTTGGGGACAGGTACCTACGAGCAGTACTTC
>many|13|TRBJ2-3|TRBV5-1|-
CASSYGREDTQYF
TGCGCCAGCAGCTACGGACGGGAAGATACGCAGTATTTT
>many|17|TRBJ1-1|TRBV28|TRBD1
CASSSPGQGAPNTEAFF
TGTGCCAGCAGCTCCCCCGGACAGGGGGCCCCGAACACTGAAGCTTTCTTT
>few|12|TRBJ1-1|TRBV10-3|-
CAISGGVGEAFF
TGTGCCATCAGTGGGGGGGTGGGGGAAGCTTTCTTT
>-|12|TRBJ2-3|TRBV7-8|-
CASSLELGTQYF
TGTGCCAGCAGCTTAGAGTTGGGTACGCAGTATTTT
>-|15|TRBJ2-7|TRBV5-1|-
CASSLEVGPVPEQYF
TGCGCCAGCAGCTTGGAGGTGGGCCCCGTTCCCGAGCAGTACTTC
>many|17|TRBJ2-2|TRBV11-2|TRBD2
CASSPGLAGGPSGELFF
TGTGCCAGCAGCCCCGGACTAGCGGGAGGGCCATCAGGGGAGCTGTTTTTT
>many|16|TRBJ2-3|TRBV7-9|-
CASSFIQGTSTDTQYF
TGTGCCAGCAGCTTTATACAGGGGACTTCCACAGATACGCAGTATTTT
>-|14|TRBJ1-4|TRBV6-2/TRBV6-3|-
CATMSEGPSEKLFF
TGTGCCACCATGTCGGAAGGCCCTTCCGAGAAACTGTTTTTT
>few|15|TRBJ2-3|TRBV12-3/TRBV12-4|-
CASSLGGPRTDTQYF
TGTGCCAGCAGTTTGGGCGGGCCACGCACAGATACGCAGTATTTT
>many|15|TRBJ2-4|TRBV4-1|-
CASSQPRVAKNIQYF
TGCGCCAGCAGCCAGCCTAGGGTAGCCAAAAACATTCAGTACTTC
>many|15|TRBJ2-1|TRBV20-1|TRBD2
CSARVPSGAYNEQFF
TGCAGTGCTAGAGTCCCTAGCGGGGCGTACAATGAGCAGTTCTTC
>many|15|TRBJ1-6|TRBV3-1|TRBD1
CASSLRTGSSSPLHF
TGTGCCAGCAGCTTAAGGACAGGGAGTAGCTCACCCCTCCACTTT
>many|15|TRBJ1-1|TRBV4-2|-
CASSTQVAGDTEAFF
TGTGCCAGCAGCACCCAGGTCGCAGGGGACACTGAAGCTTTCTTT
>many|15|TRBJ1-1|TRBV12-3/TRBV12-4|-
CASRKKRQGNPEAFF
TGTGCCAGCAGGAAAAAGAGGCAGGGGAACCCTGAAGCTTTCTTT
>many|14|TRBJ2-3|TRBV29-1|TRBD2
CSVVGTRGADTQYF
TGCAGCGTTGTCGGGACTCGGGGGGCAGATACGCAGTATTTT
>many|14|TRBJ2-5|TRBV7-9|TRBD1
CASSARTGEETQYF
TGTGCCAGCAGCGCACGGACAGGGGAAGAGACCCAGTACTTC
>many|16|TRBJ2-7|TRBV29-1|TRBD1
CSVESPSGTGLDEQYF
TGCAGCGTTGAATCTCCCTCAGGGACAGGGTTGGACGAGCAGTACTTC
>many|13|TRBJ1-5|TRBV20-1|-
CSARRPGDQPQHF
TGCAGTGCTAGGAGGCCAGGGGACCAGCCCCAGCATTTT
>-|16|TRBJ2-5|TRBV18|TRBD2
CASSPRTSGTKETQYF
TGTGCCAGCTCACCACGGACTAGCGGGACGAAAGAGACCCAGTACTTC
>many|14|TRBJ2-7|TRBV28|-
CASISYPSSYEQYF
TGTGCCAGCATTAGCTACCCGAGCTCCTACGAGCAGTACTTC
>few|16|TRBJ1-2|TRBV12-5|-
CASGFSGADVTYGYTF
TGTGCTAGTGGTTTTTCGGGGGCCGACGTTACTTATGGCTACACCTTC